A single sample gave rise to the 2 T cell receptor beta chains below, sequenced in a study of somatic mutations in cytotoxic T cells in rheumatoid arthritis. Produced via immunoSEQ multiplex PCR; TCRdb's table is partial and in-frame only. The sample yields 15,000 to 20,000 clones, about 83% seen once. The sample taken for sequencing was CD8+ T cells sorted from blood. The receptors here all came from a man aged 18 to 29 with rheumatoid arthritis.

Here the CDR3 DNA reads TGTGCCTGGAGTGTAATGGAGACCGGGGCCAACGTCCTGACTTTC. Residues: CAWSVMETGANVLTF. The chain is built from TRBV30 and TRBJ2-6; D is unclear. This CDR3 is built from 15 residues. Germline CDR1 GTSNPN, CDR2 SVGIG (reference sequence). V lost 0 bases and J lost 4, with 10 bases in between.

The V call is TRBV27, the J call TRBJ1-4; D gene ambiguous. The V gene's germline CDR1 is MNHEY and CDR2 SMNVEV (reference sequence). V lost 6 bases, J lost 1 base, and 15 bases lay in between. The CDR3 sequence is 16 residues long. The CDR3 DNA reads as TGTGCCAGCAGCACACACGCTCCGCAAACTAATGAAAAACTGTTTTTT. Protein: CASSTHAPQTNEKLFF. Combining the CDR3 with reference TRBV27 and TRBJ1-4 gives the whole variable domain EAQVTQNPRYLITVTGKKLTVTCSQNMNHEYMSWYRQDPGLGLRQIYYSMNVEVTDKGDVPEGYKVSRKEKRNFPLILESPSPNQTSLYFCASSTHAPQTNEKLFFGSGTQLSVL.